Below are 5 T cell receptor beta chains sequenced from a single sample in a study of T-cell reconstitution after alpha-beta-depleted transplantation in children. Preparation of the TCRbeta library was carried out with unique molecular identifiers. In TCRdb, the PCR reads were re-called with MiXCR into one record per CDR3 protein. The repertoire holds about 260,000 distinct CDR3 sequences, with around a tenth as singletons. Sequences were derived from peripheral blood, sampled 180 days after TCRalphabeta/CD19-depleted stem cell transplant. These receptors all come from a male patient aged 2-15 years who had a stem cell transplant for chronic granulomatous disease, so the T cells may come from the graft donor.

This clonotype was recorded at least ten times. J is TRBJ2-5 and V is TRBV20-1; 9 positions match TRBD2. The junction had 2 bases not matched to a gene; V was cut back by 1 base and J by 5 bases. Germline V lookup: CDR1 DFQATT, CDR2 SNEGSKA (reference sequence). This CDR3 has 13 amino acids. The CDR3 sequence: CSARGLAVETQYF. The CDR3, as DNA: TGCAGTGCTAGAGGACTAGCGGTGGAGACCCAGTACTTC.

The table lists this clonotype with many counts. The CDR3 region is CASSLRWGAPLREQYF. The CDR3 nucleotides read TGTGCCAGCAGTCTACGGTGGGGGGCACCTCTGCGGGAGCAGTACTTC. V usage is TRBV27 and J usage is TRBJ2-7; D tentatively reads TRBD1 or TRBD2 (6 bases each). The V and J ends lost 5 bases and 7 bases respectively, with 24 bases between them. CDR1 MNHEY and CDR2 SMNVEV come from the germline V gene (reference sequence). CDR3 length: 16 amino acids.

Many counts were recorded for this clonotype. This chain connects TRBV12-3 or TRBV12-4 to TRBJ1-4; 7 bases match TRBD1. V lost 2 bases, J lost 8 bases, and 8 bases stayed unmatched. This CDR3 is built from 15 residues. In nucleotides, the CDR3 is TGTGCCAGCAGTTTATCCGGAGGGGGCGGAGAAAAACTGTTTTTT. Translation gives CASSLSGGGGEKLFF.

This clonotype was detected a few times. This sequence joins TRBV4-3 and TRBJ2-3, with TRBD2 identical over 13 bases. V shed 4 bases and J 1 base; nucleotides not matched to a gene: 5. The CDR3 runs 17 residues. Germline V lookup: CDR1 LGHNA, CDR2 YSLEER. The CDR3 DNA reads as TGCGCCAGCAGCCGAGGACTAGCGGGAGCACGCACAGATACGCAGTATTTT. Its protein is CASSRGLAGARTDTQYF.

The table lists this clonotype with many counts. The V gene is TRBV5-6, the J gene TRBJ2-7; tentative D call: TRBD2 (5 bases). In germline, CDR1 is SGHDT, CDR2 YYEEEE. CDR3 size: 14 residues. Trimming pared 0 bases from V and 0 bases from J, leaving 7 bases between. The chain's CDR3 is CASSLGGLSYEQYF. The CDR3 bases are TGTGCCAGCAGCTTGGGAGGGCTCTCCTACGAGCAGTACTTC.